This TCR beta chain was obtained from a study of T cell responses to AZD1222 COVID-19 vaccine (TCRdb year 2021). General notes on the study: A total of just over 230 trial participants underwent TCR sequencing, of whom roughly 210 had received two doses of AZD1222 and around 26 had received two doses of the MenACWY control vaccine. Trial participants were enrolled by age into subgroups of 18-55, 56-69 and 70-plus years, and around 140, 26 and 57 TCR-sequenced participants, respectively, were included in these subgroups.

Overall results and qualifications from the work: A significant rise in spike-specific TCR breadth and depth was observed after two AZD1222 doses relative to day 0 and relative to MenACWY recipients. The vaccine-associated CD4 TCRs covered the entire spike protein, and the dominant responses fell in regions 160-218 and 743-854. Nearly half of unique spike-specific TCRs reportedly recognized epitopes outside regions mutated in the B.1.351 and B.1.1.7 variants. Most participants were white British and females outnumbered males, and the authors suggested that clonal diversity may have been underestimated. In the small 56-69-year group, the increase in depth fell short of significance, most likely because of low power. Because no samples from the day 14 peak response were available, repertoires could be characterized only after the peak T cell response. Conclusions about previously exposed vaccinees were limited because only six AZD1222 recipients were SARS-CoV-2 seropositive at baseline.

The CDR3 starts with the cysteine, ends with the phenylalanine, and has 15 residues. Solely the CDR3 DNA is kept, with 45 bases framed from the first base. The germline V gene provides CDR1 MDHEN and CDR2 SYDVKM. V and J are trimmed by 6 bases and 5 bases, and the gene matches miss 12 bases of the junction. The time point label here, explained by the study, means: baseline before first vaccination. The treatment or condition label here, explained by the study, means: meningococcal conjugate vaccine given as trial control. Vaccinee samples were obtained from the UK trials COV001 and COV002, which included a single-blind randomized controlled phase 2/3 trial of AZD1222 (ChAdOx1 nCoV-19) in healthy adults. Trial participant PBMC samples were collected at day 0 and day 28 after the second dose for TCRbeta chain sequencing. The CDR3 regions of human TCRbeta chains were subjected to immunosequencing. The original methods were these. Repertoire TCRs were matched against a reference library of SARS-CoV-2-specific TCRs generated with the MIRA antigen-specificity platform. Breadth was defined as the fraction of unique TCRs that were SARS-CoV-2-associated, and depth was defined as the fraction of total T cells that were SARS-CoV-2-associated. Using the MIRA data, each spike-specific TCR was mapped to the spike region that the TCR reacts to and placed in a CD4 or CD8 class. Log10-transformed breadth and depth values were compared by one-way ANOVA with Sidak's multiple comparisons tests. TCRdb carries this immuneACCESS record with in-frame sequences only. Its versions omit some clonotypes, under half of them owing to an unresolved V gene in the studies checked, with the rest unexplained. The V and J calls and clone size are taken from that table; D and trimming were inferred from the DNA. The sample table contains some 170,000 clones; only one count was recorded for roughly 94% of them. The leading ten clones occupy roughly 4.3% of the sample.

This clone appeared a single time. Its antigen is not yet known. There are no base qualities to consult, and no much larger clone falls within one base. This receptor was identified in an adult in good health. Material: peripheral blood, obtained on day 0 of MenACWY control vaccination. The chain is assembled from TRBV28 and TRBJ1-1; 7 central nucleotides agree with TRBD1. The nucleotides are TGTGCCAGCAGGGAACAGACAGGGAGAGGGACTGAAGCTTTCTTT. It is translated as CASREQTGRGTEAFF.